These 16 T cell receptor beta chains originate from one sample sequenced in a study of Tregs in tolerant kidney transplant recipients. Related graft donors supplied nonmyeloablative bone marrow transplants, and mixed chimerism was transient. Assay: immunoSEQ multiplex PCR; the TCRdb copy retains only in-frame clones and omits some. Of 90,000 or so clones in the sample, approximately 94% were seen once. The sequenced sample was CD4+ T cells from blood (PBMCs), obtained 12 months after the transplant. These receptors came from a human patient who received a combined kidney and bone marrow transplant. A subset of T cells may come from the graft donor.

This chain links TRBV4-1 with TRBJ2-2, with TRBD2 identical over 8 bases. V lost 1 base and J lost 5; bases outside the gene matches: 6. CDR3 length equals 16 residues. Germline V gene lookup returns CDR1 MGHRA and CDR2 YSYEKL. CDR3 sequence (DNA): TGCGCCAGCAGCCAAGGACTAGCGTTCAAAACCGGGGAGCTGTTTTTT. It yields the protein CASSQGLAFKTGELFF.

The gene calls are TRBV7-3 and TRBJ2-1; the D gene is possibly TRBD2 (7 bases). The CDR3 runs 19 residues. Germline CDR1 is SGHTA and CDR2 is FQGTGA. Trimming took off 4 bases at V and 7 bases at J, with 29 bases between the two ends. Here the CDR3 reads CASSSMAGAGGRAWNEQFF. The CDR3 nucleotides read TGTGCCAGCAGCTCCATGGCAGGGGCCGGGGGGAGGGCCTGGAATGAGCAGTTCTTC.

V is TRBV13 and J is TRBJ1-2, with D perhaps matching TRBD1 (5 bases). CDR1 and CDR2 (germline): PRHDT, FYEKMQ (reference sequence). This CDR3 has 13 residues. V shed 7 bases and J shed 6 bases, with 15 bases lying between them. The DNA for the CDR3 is TGTGCCAGCACTCAAGGGGTTTCGGATGGCTACACCTTC. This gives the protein CASTQGVSDGYTF.

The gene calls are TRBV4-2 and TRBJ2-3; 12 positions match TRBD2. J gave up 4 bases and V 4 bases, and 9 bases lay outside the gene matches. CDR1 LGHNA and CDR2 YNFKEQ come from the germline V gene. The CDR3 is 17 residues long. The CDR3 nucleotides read TGTGCCAGCAGCCGCCGACTAGCGGGGGAAGTGGCAGATACGCAGTATTTT. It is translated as CASSRRLAGEVADTQYF.

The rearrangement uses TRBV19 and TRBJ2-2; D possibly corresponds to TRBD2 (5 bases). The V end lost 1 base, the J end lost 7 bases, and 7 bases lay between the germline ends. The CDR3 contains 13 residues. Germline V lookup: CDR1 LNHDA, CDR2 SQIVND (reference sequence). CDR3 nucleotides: TGTGCCAGTAGTATAGCCGGGGTCGGGGAGCTGTTTTTT. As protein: CASSIAGVGELFF.

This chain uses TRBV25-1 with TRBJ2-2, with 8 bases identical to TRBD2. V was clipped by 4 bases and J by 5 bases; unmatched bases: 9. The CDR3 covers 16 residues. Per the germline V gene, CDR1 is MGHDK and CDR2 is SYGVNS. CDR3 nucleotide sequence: TGTGCCAGCAGTGGGACGGGAGGGTACCTAACCGGGGAGCTGTTTTTT. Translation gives CASSGTGGYLTGELFF.

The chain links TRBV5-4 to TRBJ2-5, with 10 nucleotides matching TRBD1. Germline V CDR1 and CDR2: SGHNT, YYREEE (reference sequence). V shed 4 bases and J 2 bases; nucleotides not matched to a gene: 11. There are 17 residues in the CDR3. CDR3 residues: CASSVGGTGALQETQYF. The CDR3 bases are TGTGCCAGCAGCGTCGGTGGGACAGGGGCCCTTCAAGAGACCCAGTACTTC.

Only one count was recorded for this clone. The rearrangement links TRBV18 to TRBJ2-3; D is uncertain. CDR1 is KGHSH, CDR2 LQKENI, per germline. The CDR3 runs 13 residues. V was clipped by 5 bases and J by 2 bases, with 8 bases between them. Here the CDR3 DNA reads TGTGCCAGCTCATTCACTGCCACAGATACGCAGTATTTT. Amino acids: CASSFTATDTQYF.

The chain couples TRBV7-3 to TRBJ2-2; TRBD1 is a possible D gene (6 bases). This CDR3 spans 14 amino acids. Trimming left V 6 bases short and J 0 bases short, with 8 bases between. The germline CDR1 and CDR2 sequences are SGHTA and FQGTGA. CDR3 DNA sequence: TGTGCCAGCAGGAACAGGGCGAACACCGGGGAGCTGTTTTTT. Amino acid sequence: CASRNRANTGELFF. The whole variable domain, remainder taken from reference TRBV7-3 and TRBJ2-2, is GAGVSQTPSNKVTEKGKYVELRCDPISGHTALYWYRQSLGQGPEFLIYFQGTGAADDSGLPNDRFFAVRPEGSVSTLKIQRTERGDSAVYLCASRNRANTGELFFGEGSRLTVL.

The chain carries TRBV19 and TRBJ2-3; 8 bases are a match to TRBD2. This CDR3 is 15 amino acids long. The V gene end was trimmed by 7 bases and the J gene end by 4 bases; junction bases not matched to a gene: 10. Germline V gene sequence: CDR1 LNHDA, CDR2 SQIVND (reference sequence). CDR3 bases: TGTGCCAGTATTACAGGACTAGCTTTTGCAGATACGCAGTATTTT. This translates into CASITGLAFADTQYF.

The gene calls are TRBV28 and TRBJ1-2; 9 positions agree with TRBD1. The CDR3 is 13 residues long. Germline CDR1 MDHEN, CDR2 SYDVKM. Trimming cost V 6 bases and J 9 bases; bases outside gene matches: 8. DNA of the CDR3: TGTGCCAGCAGCCCCGGGACAGGGATTAGCTACACCTTC. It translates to CASSPGTGISYTF.

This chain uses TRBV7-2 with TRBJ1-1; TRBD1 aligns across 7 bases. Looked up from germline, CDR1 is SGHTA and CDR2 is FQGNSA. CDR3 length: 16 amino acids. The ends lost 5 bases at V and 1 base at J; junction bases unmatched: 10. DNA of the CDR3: TGTGCCAGCAGCACAAGGACAGGCGTCACGAACACTGAAGCTTTCTTT. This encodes CASSTRTGVTNTEAFF.

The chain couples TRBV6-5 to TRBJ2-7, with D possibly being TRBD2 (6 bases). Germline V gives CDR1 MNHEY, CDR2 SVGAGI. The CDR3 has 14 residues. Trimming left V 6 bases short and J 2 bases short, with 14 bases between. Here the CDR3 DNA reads TGTGCCAGCAGCCGCGGGACCTCACCCTACGAGCAGTACTTC. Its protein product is CASSRGTSPYEQYF.

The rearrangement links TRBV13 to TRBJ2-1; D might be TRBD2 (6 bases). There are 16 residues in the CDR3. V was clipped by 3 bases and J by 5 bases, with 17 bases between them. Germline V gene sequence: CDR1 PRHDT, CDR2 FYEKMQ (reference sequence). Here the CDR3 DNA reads TGTGCCAGCAGCTTTATCGGGAGCTCGAAAAACAATGAGCAGTTCTTC. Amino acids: CASSFIGSSKNNEQFF.

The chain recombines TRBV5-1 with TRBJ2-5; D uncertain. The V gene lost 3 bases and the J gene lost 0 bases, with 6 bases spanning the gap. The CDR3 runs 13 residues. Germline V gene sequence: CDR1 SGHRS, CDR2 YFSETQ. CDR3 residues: CASSSEYQETQYF. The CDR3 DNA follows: TGCGCCAGCAGCTCGGAGTACCAAGAGACCCAGTACTTC.

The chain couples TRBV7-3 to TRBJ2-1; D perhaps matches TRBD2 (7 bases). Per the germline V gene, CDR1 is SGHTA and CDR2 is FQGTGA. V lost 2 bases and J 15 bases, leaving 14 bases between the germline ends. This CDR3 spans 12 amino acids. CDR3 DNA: TGTGCCAGCAGCTTACGATACAGGGAGGGGTTCTTC. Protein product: CASSLRYREGFF.